These 9 T cell receptor beta chains originate from one sample sequenced in a study of neurological immune-mediated disorders. TCRdb redid the calling of the 5' RACE reads with MiXCR, one entry per CDR3 protein. The sample holds tens of thousands of distinct CDR3 sequences, about an eighth seen once. As to time point: longitudinal time-point 3. The specimen was PBMCs. Receptor source: a male donor with HTLV-1-associated myelopathy (HAM/TSP).

Many counts were recorded for this clonotype. Here the CDR3 DNA reads TGTGCCAGCAGCCCCTCTGAGATACTAACAGATACGCAGTATTTT. This encodes CASSPSEILTDTQYF. The chain couples TRBV7-2 to TRBJ2-3; D gene ambiguous. Germline V gene data show CDR1 as SGHTA and CDR2 as FQGNSA. With 5 bases removed from V and 3 bases from J, the gap between germline ends came to 15 bases. CDR3 length equals 15 residues.

This chain connects TRBV15 to TRBJ2-5; D is uncertain. This CDR3 region has 15 residues. The V and J ends lost 5 bases and 2 bases respectively, with 15 bases between them. Germline V gives CDR1 LNHNV, CDR2 YYDKDF (reference sequence). The CDR3 DNA reads TGTGCCACCAGCCGAGCCCCCCTCCTTCAAGAGACCCAGTACTTC. Translated: CATSRAPLLQETQYF.

The rearrangement joins TRBV18 to TRBJ1-3; no clear D. The CDR3 loop spans 16 amino acids. Germline V gives CDR1 KGHSH, CDR2 LQKENI. Trimming left V 3 bases short and J 0 bases short, with 12 bases between. This chain's CDR3 is CASSPSDFSSGNTIYF. In DNA, the CDR3 is TGTGCCAGCTCACCTTCGGACTTCTCCTCTGGAAACACCATATATTTT.

Notes on this clonotype: Being one base from a much bigger clone, this may be a read error. The chain has TRBV10-3 and TRBJ2-7, with 7 bases fitting TRBD2. Looked up from germline, CDR1 is ENHRY and CDR2 is SYGVKD. This CDR3 spans 11 amino acids. The CDR3 sequence: CSTTPGGEQYF. CDR3 sequence (DNA): TGTTCCACCACCCCGGGGGGCGAGCAGTACTTC.

Many counts were recorded for this clonotype. This chain connects TRBV20-1 to TRBJ1-5; D possibly corresponds to TRBD1 (5 bases). Germline CDR1 and CDR2: DFQATT and SNEGSKA (reference sequence). The CDR3 loop spans 13 amino acids. V shed 3 bases and J shed 3 bases, with 9 bases lying between them. CDR3 in DNA: TGCAGTGCTAGTCCGGGGACCAATCAGCCCCAGCATTTT. Translation gives CSASPGTNQPQHF.

This clonotype was counted between two and nine times. A much more abundant neighbour one base away suggests this may be a read error. This rearrangement joins TRBV12-3 or TRBV12-4 to TRBJ2-5, with TRBD1 matching over 7 bases. This CDR3 is built from 14 residues. DNA for the CDR3: TGTGCCAGCAGTTTCCAAACAGGGGAAGAGACCAAGTACTTC. Residues: CASSFQTGEETKYF.

Ten or more counts support this clonotype. V is TRBV5-1 and J is TRBJ1-6; no clear D gene. Trimming shortened V by 5 bases and J by 0 bases, and 3 bases separated the two germline ends. The CDR3 loop spans 13 amino acids. Germline CDR1 SGHRS, CDR2 YFSETQ. As DNA, the CDR3 is TGCGCCAGCAGAAGCTCCTATAATTCACCCCTCCACTTT. It translates to CASRSSYNSPLHF.

There are a few counts of this clonotype. An end of the junction differs from the germline gene, which may be a read error. This chain's CDR3 is CASSPPENQETQYF. The CDR3, as DNA: TGTGCCAGCTCGCCACCCGAAAACCAAGAGACCCAGTACTTC. The genes are TRBV18 and TRBJ2-5, with no clear D. The CDR3 spans 14 residues. Germline V CDR1 and CDR2: KGHSH, LQKENI.

In this sample, this clonotype turned up many times. The J gene is TRBJ1-5, the V gene TRBV20-1; possible D gene TRBD1, 6 bases. Trimming took off 1 base at V and 3 bases at J, with 10 bases between the two ends. The germline V gene has CDR1 DFQATT and CDR2 SNEGSKA (reference sequence). The CDR3 contains 14 residues. The CDR3 reads CSARVQGANQPQHF. The CDR3 bases are TGCAGTGCTAGAGTACAGGGTGCCAATCAGCCCCAGCATTTT.